Shown below are 19 T cell receptor beta chains from a single sample sequenced in a study of T cells after yellow fever vaccination. MiXCR, applied by TCRdb to the 5' RACE reads, yields one record per CDR3 protein. The sample has 160,000 or so distinct CDR3 sequences; around 7% are singletons. Here the sequenced sample was CD4+ T cells sorted from PBMCs, taken roughly 5 days after the first yellow fever vaccination. The receptor source for this set is a man between 18 and 29 years old who received the YFV17D yellow fever vaccine.

The table lists this clonotype with many counts. This rearrangement joins TRBV5-1 to TRBJ1-1; D perhaps matches TRBD1 (6 bases). The CDR3 runs to 15 residues. V lost 3 bases, J lost 0 bases, and 12 bases lay in between. Germline CDR1 reads SGHRS; CDR2 reads YFSETQ. The CDR3 sequence is CASSYRTDMNTEAFF. CDR3 sequence (DNA): TGCGCCAGCAGCTATAGGACAGACATGAACACTGAAGCTTTCTTT.

This chain links TRBV9 with TRBJ2-6; D call uncertain. Deletions cut 3 bases from V and 2 bases from J, with 3 bases between. This CDR3 has 13 residues. CDR1 is SGDLS and CDR2 is YYNGEE in the germline V gene. The CDR3 coding sequence is TGTGCCAGCAGCGCGGCTGGGGCCAACGTCCTGACTTTC. Protein sequence: CASSAAGANVLTF.

This clonotype was observed at least ten times. The gene calls are TRBV10-3 and TRBJ2-7; D unresolved. In germline, CDR1 is ENHRY, CDR2 SYGVKD. This CDR3 comprises 14 residues. The ends were cut back, 1 base at V and 0 bases at J, with 7 bases in the middle. In DNA form, the CDR3 reads TGTGCCATCAGTGAGTACCCTGGCTCCTACGAGCAGTACGTC. Translation gives CAISEYPGSYEQYV.

This clonotype was observed at least ten times. The V and J genes are TRBV4-1 and TRBJ1-2; D is uncertain. Germline assignment: CDR1 MGHRA and CDR2 YSYEKL. Trimming took off 4 bases at V and 3 bases at J, with 21 bases between the two ends. The CDR3 consists of 17 residues. Here the CDR3 reads CASSRPWSGFGDYGYTF. CDR3 DNA sequence: TGCGCCAGCAGCCGCCCATGGTCCGGGTTTGGTGACTATGGCTACACCTTC.

This clonotype showed up many times. V usage is TRBV10-3 and J usage is TRBJ2-1, with a weak D call TRBD1 (6 bases). The germline V gene has CDR1 ENHRY and CDR2 SYGVKD. The CDR3 contains 14 residues. Deletions cut 4 bases from V and 7 bases from J, with 14 bases between. Written as DNA, the CDR3 is TGTGCCATCAGTGCACAGGGCGAATTGAATGAGCAGTTCTTC. Residues: CAISAQGELNEQFF.

There are a few counts of this clonotype. The J gene is TRBJ1-2, the V gene TRBV19; TRBD1 might be the D (5 bases). V gave up 7 bases and J gave up 5 bases, with 14 bases separating them. The CDR3 is 13 amino acids. The V gene's germline CDR1 is LNHDA and CDR2 SQIVND (reference sequence). CDR3 DNA sequence: TGTGCCAGTATGAGGGAGGGGATTTATGGCTACACCTTC. Its protein product is CASMREGIYGYTF.

The chain couples TRBV18 to TRBJ2-1; TRBD1 might be the D (5 bases). V lost 6 bases and J lost 9, with 18 bases in between. The CDR3 has 14 amino acids. The germline V gene encodes CDR1 KGHSH and CDR2 LQKENI. The CDR3, as DNA: TGTGCCAGCTCGGGGCAGGGCGCGATCGGTGAGCAGTTCTTC. Its translation is CASSGQGAIGEQFF.

In this sample, this clonotype turned up many times. The chain recombines TRBV15 with TRBJ2-5; either TRBD1 or TRBD2 may fit D (5 bases each). There are 14 residues in the CDR3. The V gene lost 0 bases and the J gene lost 4 bases, with 9 bases spanning the gap. Germline CDR1 reads LNHNV; CDR2 reads YYDKDF (reference sequence). The CDR3 DNA sequence: TGTGCCACCAGCAGAGATAATGGGGGAGAGACCCAGTACTTC. This translates into CATSRDNGGETQYF.

This clonotype was picked up many times. The rearrangement links TRBV6-5 to TRBJ2-3; 11 bases are shared with TRBD1. Germline CDR1 reads MNHEY; CDR2 reads SVGAGI. The CDR3 loop spans 16 amino acids. V trimming: 2 bases; J trimming: 8 bases; junction bases outside the gene matches: 9. CDR3 in amino acids: CASSYVGGQGGGTQYF. The DNA of the CDR3 is TGTGCCAGCAGTTACGTCGGGGGACAGGGGGGAGGTACGCAGTATTTT.

This clonotype has a count of ten or more. This rearrangement joins TRBV5-6 to TRBJ1-5, with a tentative D call TRBD1 (5 bases). V lost 1 base to trimming and J lost 8 bases, with 16 bases between them. The length of the CDR3 is 15 residues. Germline V gene lookup returns CDR1 SGHDT and CDR2 YYEEEE. This CDR3 is CASSLQGYGREPQHF. The CDR3 DNA sequence: TGTGCCAGCAGCTTGCAGGGATACGGTAGGGAGCCCCAGCATTTT.

There are many counts of this clonotype. The J gene is TRBJ2-5, the V gene TRBV9; 8 bases map to TRBD2. Germline values: CDR1 SGDLS, CDR2 YYNGEE. Trimming took 2 bases from V and 4 from J; bases not matched to a gene: 7. There are 15 residues in the CDR3. CDR3 sequence: CASSVGGARGETQYF. The CDR3 bases are TGTGCCAGCAGCGTCGGGGGGGCCAGGGGAGAGACCCAGTACTTC. The full variable domain, completed using reference TRBV9 and TRBJ2-5, is DSGVTQTPKHLITATGQRVTLRCSPRSGDLSVYWYQQSLDQGLQFLIQYYNGEERAKGNILERFSAQQFPDLHSELNLSSLELGDSALYFCASSVGGARGETQYFGPGTRLLVL.

The chain is built from TRBV7-2 and TRBJ1-3, with D hard to call. V lost 4 bases and J lost 4, with 8 bases in between. CDR1 and CDR2 from the germline V gene are SGHTA and FQGNSA. This CDR3 has 13 amino acids. The CDR3 sequence: CASSSSGGNTIYF. CDR3 coding DNA: TGTGCCAGCAGCTCTAGTGGAGGAAACACCATATATTTT.

This clonotype was seen once. This may arise from a read error, as a much more abundant clone is one base away. This chain connects TRBV9 to TRBJ2-1, with TRBD1 as a possible D gene (6 bases). The CDR3 sequence is 15 residues long. Germline loops: CDR1 SGDLS, CDR2 YYNGEE. The CDR3 here is CGSSEGGTYYNEQFF. The CDR3 nucleotides read TGTGGCAGCAGCGAAGGGGGAACCTACTACAATGAGCAGTTCTTC.

The table lists this clonotype with many counts. This chain links TRBV24-1 with TRBJ1-4; 8 positions match TRBD1. CDR1 is KGHDR, CDR2 SFDVKD, per germline. The J segment lost 7 bases and the V segment lost 4 bases, leaving 7 bases of the junction unmatched. This CDR3 comprises 15 residues. CDR3 coding DNA: TGTGCCACCAGTGACCCTGGACAGGGAGGTGAAAAACTGTTTTTT. Translated: CATSDPGQGGEKLFF.

At least ten counts were recorded for this clonotype. The DNA for the CDR3 is TGTGCCAGTAGTGCAACCGTACTGAACACTGAAGCTTTCTTT. The encoded protein is CASSATVLNTEAFF. The rearrangement joins TRBV19 to TRBJ1-1; no reliable D call. Trimming stripped 5 bases from V and 0 bases from J, with 10 bases between. The germline V gene encodes CDR1 LNHDA and CDR2 SQIVND (reference sequence). The CDR3 is 14 amino acids. The variable domain in full, completed from reference TRBV19 and TRBJ1-1, reads DGGITQSPKYLFRKEGQNVTLSCEQNLNHDAMYWYRQDPGQGLRLIYYSQIVNDFQKGDIAEGYSVSREKKESFPLTVTSAQKNPTAFYLCASSATVLNTEAFFGQGTRLTVV.

This clonotype was observed a few times. V usage is TRBV6-5 and J usage is TRBJ2-7, with 9 bases identical to TRBD2. CDR1 is MNHEY, CDR2 SVGAGI, per germline. The CDR3 consists of 13 residues. The junction had 2 bases not matched to a gene; V was cut back by 5 bases and J by 3 bases. The CDR3 coding sequence is TGTGCCAGCAGTCGCGGGGGGGTCTACGAGCAGTACTTC. Encoded protein: CASSRGGVYEQYF.

The chain uses TRBV12-3 or TRBV12-4 and TRBJ1-3, with 7 bases identical to TRBD1. Trimming at V came to 5 bases and at J to 10 bases, leaving 2 bases not matched to a gene. The CDR3 loop spans 11 amino acids. CDR3 DNA: TGTGCCAGCAGTCCGACAGGGACCATATATTTT. It is translated as CASSPTGTIYF.

This clonotype showed up many times. The genes are TRBV7-2 and TRBJ2-1, with 11 bases lining up with TRBD1. Germline values: CDR1 SGHTA, CDR2 FQGNSA. This CDR3 has 14 residues. Unmatched junction bases numbered 3, after V lost 4 bases and J lost 7 bases. The CDR3 loop reads CASSWDRGLNEQFF. The CDR3 coding sequence is TGTGCCAGCAGCTGGGACAGGGGGTTAAATGAGCAGTTCTTC.

This clonotype was recorded many times. V is TRBV11-2 and J is TRBJ2-3; TRBD2 might be the D (5 bases). V was pared by 2 bases and J by 4 bases, with 25 bases between. This CDR3 is 19 amino acids long. Germline-derived CDR1 and CDR2 are SGHAT and FQNNGV. CDR3 sequence (DNA): TGTGCCAGCAGCTTAATCCTGGTAGCGAGTACAAGTTTCGCAGATACGCAGTATTTT. Translated: CASSLILVASTSFADTQYF.